This T cell receptor (beta chain) was sequenced in a study of response to subunit inactivated influenza vaccine. Study-level points and caveats: With each seasonal influenza vaccination, the authors suggested, few new T cells are recruited.

TCRdb used MiXCR to reprocess the RT-PCR reads, holding one entry per CDR3 protein. The top ten hold 10% of the sample, which has 800,000 or so distinct CDR3 sequences, 21% seen once. On this clonotype itself: No antigen is known for it.

The CDR3 spans 16 residues. Trimming cost V 6 bases and J 4 bases; bases outside gene matches: 9. The germline CDR1 and CDR2 sequences are SGHTA and FQGNSA. This specimen was PBMCs from blood, taken around 5 days after vaccination. The clonotype comes from a man aged 50-60 years who received an inactivated influenza vaccine. The rearrangement uses TRBV7-2 and TRBJ2-3; 11 bases map to TRBD2. In nucleotides, the CDR3 is TGTGCCAGCAGGCGTATAGCGGGGGGGCCGGCAGATACGCAGTATTTT. This encodes CASRRIAGGPADTQYF.